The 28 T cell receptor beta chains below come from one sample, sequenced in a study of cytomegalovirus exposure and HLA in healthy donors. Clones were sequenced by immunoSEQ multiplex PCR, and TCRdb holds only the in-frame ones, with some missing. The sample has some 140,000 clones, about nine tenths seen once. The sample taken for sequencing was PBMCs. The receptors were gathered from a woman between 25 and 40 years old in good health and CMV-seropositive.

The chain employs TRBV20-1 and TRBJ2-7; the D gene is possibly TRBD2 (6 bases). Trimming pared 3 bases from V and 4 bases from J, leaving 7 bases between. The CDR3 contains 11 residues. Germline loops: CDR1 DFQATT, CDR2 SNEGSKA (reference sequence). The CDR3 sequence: CSASGGYEQYF. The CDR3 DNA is TGCAGTGCTAGTGGAGGGTACGAGCAGTACTTC.

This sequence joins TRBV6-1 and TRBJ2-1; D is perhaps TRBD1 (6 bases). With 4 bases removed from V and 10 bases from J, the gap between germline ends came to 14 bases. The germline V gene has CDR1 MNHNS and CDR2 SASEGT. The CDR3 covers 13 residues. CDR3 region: CASSVTGGREQFF. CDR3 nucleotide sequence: TGTGCCAGCAGTGTGACAGGCGGCCGGGAGCAGTTCTTC.

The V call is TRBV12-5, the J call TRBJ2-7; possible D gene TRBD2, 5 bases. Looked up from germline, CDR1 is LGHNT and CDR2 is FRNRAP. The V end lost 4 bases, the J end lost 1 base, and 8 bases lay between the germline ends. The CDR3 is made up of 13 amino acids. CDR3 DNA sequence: TGTGCTAGTGGTTATGGACTTTCCTACGAGCAGTACTTC. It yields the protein CASGYGLSYEQYF.

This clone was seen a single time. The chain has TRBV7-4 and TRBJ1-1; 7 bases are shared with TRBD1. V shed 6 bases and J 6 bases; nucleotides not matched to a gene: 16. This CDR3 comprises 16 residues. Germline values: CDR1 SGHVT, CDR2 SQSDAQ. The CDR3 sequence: CASSTTPRGNTPEAFF. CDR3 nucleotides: TGTGCCAGCAGTACAACCCCCAGGGGGAATACCCCTGAAGCTTTCTTT.

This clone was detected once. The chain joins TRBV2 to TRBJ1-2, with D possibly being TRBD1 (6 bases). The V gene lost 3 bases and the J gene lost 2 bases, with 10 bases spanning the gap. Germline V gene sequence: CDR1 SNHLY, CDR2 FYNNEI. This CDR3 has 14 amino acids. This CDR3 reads CASSEGARNYGYTF. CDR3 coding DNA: TGTGCCAGCAGTGAGGGGGCGCGGAACTATGGCTACACCTTC.

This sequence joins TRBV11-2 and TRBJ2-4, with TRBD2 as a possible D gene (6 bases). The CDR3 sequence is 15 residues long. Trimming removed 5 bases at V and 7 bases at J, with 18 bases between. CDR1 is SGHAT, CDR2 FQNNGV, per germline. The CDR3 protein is CASSPLSGSGNIQYF. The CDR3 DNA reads TGTGCCAGCAGCCCCTTGTCGGGGAGCGGGAACATTCAGTACTTC.

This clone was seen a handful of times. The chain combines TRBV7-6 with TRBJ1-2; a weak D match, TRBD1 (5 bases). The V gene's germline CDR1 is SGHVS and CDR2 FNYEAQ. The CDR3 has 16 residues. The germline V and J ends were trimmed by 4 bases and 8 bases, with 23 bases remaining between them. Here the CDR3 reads CASSSMQGLGAGGYTF. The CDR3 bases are TGTGCCAGCAGCTCAATGCAGGGTTTAGGCGCGGGAGGCTACACCTTC.

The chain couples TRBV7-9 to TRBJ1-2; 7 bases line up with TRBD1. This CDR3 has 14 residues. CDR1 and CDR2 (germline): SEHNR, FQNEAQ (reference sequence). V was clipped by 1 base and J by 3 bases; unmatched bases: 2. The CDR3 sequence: CASSLGTGDYGYTF. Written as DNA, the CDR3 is TGTGCCAGCAGCTTAGGGACAGGAGACTATGGCTACACCTTC.

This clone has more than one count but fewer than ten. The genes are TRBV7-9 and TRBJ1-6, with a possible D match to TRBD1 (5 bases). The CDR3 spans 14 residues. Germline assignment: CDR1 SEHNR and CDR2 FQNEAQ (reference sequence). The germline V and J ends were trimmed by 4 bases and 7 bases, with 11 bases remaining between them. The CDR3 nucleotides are TGTGCCAGCAGCTCCGCTCGGGGGAATTCACCCCTCCACTTT. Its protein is CASSSARGNSPLHF.

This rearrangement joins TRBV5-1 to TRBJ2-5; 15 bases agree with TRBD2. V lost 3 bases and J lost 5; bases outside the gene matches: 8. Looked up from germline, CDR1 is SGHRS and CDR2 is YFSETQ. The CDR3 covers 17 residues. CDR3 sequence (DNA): TGCGCCAGCAGCTCCGGACTAGCGGGGGGGACAGGGGAGACCCAGTACTTC. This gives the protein CASSSGLAGGTGETQYF.

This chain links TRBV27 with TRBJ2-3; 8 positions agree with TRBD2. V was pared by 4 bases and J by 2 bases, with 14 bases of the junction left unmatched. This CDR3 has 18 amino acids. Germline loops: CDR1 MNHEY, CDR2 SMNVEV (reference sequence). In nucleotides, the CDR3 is TGTGCCAGCAGTTCCCACCCCCCGTGGCGGGGGGCCACAGATACGCAGTATTTT. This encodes CASSSHPPWRGATDTQYF.

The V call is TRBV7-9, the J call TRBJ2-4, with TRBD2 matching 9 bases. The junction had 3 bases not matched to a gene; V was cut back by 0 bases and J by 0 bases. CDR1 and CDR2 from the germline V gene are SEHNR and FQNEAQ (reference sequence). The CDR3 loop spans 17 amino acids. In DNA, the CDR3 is TGTGCCAGCAGCTTAGCGCTAGCGGGAATAGCCAAAAACATTCAGTACTTC. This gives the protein CASSLALAGIAKNIQYF.

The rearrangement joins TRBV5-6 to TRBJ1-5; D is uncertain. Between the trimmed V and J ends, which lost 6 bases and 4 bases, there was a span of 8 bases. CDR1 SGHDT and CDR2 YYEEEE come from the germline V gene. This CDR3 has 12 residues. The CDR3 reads CASNRGNQPQHF. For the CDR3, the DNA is TGTGCCAGCAATCGAGGGAATCAGCCCCAGCATTTT.

The CDR3 nucleotides are TGTGCCAGCAGTTTACACGGGATTAAATATGGCTACACCTTC. Residues: CASSLHGIKYGYTF. The chain links TRBV28 to TRBJ1-2, with D uncertain. The V gene lost 2 bases and the J gene lost 5 bases, with 12 bases spanning the gap. Germline loops: CDR1 MDHEN, CDR2 SYDVKM. This CDR3 has 14 residues.

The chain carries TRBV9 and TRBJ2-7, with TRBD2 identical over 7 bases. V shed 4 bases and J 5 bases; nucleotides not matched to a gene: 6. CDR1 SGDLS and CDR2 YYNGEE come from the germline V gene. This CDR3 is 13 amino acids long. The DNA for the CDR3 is TGTGCCAGCAGCCCCCCTACTAGCGACGAGCAGTACTTC. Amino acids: CASSPPTSDEQYF.

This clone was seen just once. CDR3 nucleotide sequence: TGTGCCAGTAGCCCTTCCGGACTAGCGGGCCTCGACACCGGGGAGCTGTTTTTT. It is translated as CASSPSGLAGLDTGELFF. The gene calls are TRBV19 and TRBJ2-2, with TRBD2 matching 11 bases. The ends lost 6 bases at V and 3 bases at J; junction bases unmatched: 12. The CDR3 is 18 amino acids. The germline V gene has CDR1 LNHDA and CDR2 SQIVND (reference sequence).

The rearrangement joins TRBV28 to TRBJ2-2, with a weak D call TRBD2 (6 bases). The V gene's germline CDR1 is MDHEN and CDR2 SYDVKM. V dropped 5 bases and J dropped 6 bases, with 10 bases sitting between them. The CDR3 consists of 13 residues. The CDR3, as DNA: TGTGCCAGCAGTGTAGCGGTCCCCGGGGAGCTGTTTTTT. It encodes CASSVAVPGELFF.

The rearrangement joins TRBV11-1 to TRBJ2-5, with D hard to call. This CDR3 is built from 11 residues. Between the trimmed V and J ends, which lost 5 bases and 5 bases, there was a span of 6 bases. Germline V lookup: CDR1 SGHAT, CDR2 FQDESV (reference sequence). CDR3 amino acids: CASSVGETQYF. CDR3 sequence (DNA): TGTGCCAGCAGCGTCGGGGAGACCCAGTACTTC.

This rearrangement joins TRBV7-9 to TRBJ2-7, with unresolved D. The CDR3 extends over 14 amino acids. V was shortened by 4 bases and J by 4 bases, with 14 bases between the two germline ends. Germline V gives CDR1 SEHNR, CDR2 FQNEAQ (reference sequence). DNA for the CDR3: TGTGCCAGCAGCTCAATCCGCGGCCCATACGAGCAGTACTTC. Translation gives CASSSIRGPYEQYF.

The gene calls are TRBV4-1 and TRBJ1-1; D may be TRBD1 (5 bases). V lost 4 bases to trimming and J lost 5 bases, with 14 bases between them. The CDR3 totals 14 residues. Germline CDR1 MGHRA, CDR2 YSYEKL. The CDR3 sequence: CASSPAAGTTEAFF. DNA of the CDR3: TGCGCCAGCAGCCCCGCGGCGGGGACGACTGAAGCTTTCTTT.

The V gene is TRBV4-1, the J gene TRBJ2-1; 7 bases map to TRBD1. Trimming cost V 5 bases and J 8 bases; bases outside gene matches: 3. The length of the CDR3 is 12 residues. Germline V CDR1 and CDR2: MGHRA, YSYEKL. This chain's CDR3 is CASSSQGYEQFF. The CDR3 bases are TGCGCCAGCAGCTCACAGGGGTATGAGCAGTTCTTC.

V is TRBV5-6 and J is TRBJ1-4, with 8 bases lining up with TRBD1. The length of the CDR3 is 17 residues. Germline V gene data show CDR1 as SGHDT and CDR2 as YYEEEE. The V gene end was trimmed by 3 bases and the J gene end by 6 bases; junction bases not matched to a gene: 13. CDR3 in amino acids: CASSSAPGQARHEKLFF. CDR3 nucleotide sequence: TGTGCCAGCAGCTCCGCCCCGGGACAGGCCCGTCATGAAAAACTGTTTTTT.

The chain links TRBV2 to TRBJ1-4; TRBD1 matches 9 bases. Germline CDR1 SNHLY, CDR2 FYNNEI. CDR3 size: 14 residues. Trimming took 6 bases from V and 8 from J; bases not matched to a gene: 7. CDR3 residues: CASRIQGAREKLFF. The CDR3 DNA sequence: TGTGCCAGCAGAATACAGGGGGCGAGGGAAAAACTGTTTTTT.

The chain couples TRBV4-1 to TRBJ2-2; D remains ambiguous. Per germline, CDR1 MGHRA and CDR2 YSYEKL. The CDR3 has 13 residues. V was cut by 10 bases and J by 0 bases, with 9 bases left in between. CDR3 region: CAILDTNTGELFF. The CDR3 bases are TGCGCCATCCTCGACACGAACACCGGGGAGCTGTTTTTT.

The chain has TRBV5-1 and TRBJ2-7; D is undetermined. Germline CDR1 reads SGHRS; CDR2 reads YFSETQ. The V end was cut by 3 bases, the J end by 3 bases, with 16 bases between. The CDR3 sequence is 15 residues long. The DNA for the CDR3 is TGCGCCAGCAGCTGTAGCCGACCTGCCCTCTACGAGCAGTACTTC. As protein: CASSCSRPALYEQYF. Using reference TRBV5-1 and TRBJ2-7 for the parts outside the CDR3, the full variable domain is KAGVTQTPRYLIKTRGQQVTLSCSPISGHRSVSWYQQTPGQGLQFLFEYFSETQRNKGNFPGRFSGRQFSNSRSEMNVSTLELGDSALYLCASSCSRPALYEQYFGPGTRLTVT.

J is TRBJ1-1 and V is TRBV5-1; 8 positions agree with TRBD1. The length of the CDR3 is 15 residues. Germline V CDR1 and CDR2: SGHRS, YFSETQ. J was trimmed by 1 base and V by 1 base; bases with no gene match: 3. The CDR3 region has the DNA TGCGCCAGCAGCTTGACCGGGACAGGGAACACTGAAGCTTTCTTT. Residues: CASSLTGTGNTEAFF.

CDR3 region: CASSKVGGGRLNTEAFF. CDR3 bases: TGTGCCAGCAGCAAAGTGGGAGGGGGGCGGCTGAACACTGAAGCTTTCTTT. This sequence joins TRBV21-1 and TRBJ1-1. TRBV21-1 is given as a pseudogene. The CDR3 has 17 residues.

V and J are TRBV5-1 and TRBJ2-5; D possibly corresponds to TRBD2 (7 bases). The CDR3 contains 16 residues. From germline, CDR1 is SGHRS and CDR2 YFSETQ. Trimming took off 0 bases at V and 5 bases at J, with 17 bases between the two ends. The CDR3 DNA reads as TGCGCCAGCAGCTTGGCCGGAGGGGGGGCCCCGGAGACCCAGTACTTC. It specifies CASSLAGGGAPETQYF.